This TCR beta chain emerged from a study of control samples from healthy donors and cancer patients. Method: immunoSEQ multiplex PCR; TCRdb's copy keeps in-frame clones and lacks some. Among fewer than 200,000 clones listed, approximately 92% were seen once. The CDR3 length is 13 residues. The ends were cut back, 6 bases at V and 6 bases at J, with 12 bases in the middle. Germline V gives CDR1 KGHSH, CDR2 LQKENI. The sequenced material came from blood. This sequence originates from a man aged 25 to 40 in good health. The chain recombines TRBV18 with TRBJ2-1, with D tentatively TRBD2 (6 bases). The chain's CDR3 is CASSPGGSNEQFF. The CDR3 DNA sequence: TGTGCCAGCTCCCCCGGAGGGTCCAATGAGCAGTTCTTC.